Shown below are 27 T cell receptor beta chains from a single sample sequenced in a study of shared T cell receptors in the human thymus. Generated by immunoSEQ multiplex PCR, the TCRdb table keeps only in-frame clones and is missing some. The profile shows around 730,000 clones, 70% to 90% of them singletons. The same data also contributed to another study, on human thymus T cells.

Sequencing input: thymocytes. Receptors were obtained from a girl under two years old with a congenital heart defect.

The chain uses TRBV7-9 and TRBJ2-3; the match to TRBD2 covers 8 bases. Trimming at V came to 5 bases and at J to 1 base, leaving 14 bases not matched to a gene. This CDR3 comprises 18 residues. CDR1 and CDR2 from the germline V gene are SEHNR and FQNEAQ (reference sequence). The CDR3 sequence: CASSQMTTFSGGTDTQYF. The CDR3 coding sequence is TGTGCCAGCAGCCAAATGACGACCTTTAGCGGGGGCACAGATACGCAGTATTTT.

In the case of this clone: Other nucleotide sequences in the sample specify the same CDR3. This rearrangement joins TRBV7-2 to TRBJ1-5; weak D call: TRBD1 (6 bases). Looked up from germline, CDR1 is SGHTA and CDR2 is FQGNSA. Deletions cut 2 bases from V and 6 bases from J, with 8 bases between. The CDR3 contains 13 residues. CDR3 coding DNA: TGTGCCAGCAGCTTACAGGGGAGTCAGCCCCAGCATTTT. Protein product: CASSLQGSQPQHF.

There are a few counts of this clone. The J gene is TRBJ1-5, the V gene TRBV19; the D is unclear. Trimming pared 6 bases from V and 5 bases from J, leaving 20 bases between. The CDR3 consists of 16 residues. Germline V gives CDR1 LNHDA, CDR2 SQIVND (reference sequence). The CDR3 here is CASSTPGAEWDQPQHF. The CDR3, as DNA: TGTGCCAGTAGCACACCCGGAGCGGAATGGGATCAGCCCCAGCATTTT.

The chain has TRBV4-1 and TRBJ2-3; 8 nucleotides line up with TRBD2. Trimming cost V 1 base and J 5 bases; bases outside gene matches: 17. CDR1 MGHRA and CDR2 YSYEKL come from the germline V gene. The CDR3 loop spans 19 amino acids. The CDR3 DNA follows: TGCGCCAGCAGCCAAGGGTTAACCGAATCGGGACTAGAGCAAGATACGCAGTATTTT. It codes for CASSQGLTESGLEQDTQYF.

The V and J genes are TRBV5-5 and TRBJ2-1; the match to TRBD1 covers 8 bases. This CDR3 contains 13 residues. The ends lost 3 bases at V and 13 bases at J; junction bases unmatched: 9. The germline CDR1 and CDR2 sequences are SGHKS and YYEKEE (reference sequence). CDR3 DNA sequence: TGTGCCAGCAGCTCGTCCCCTGGGACAGGTCAGTTCTTC. Translating it yields CASSSSPGTGQFF.

The chain joins TRBV27 to TRBJ2-5, with D possibly TRBD2 on 6 matching bases. Trimming took off 5 bases at V and 1 base at J, with 17 bases between the two ends. The CDR3 is made up of 16 amino acids. In germline, CDR1 is MNHEY, CDR2 SMNVEV (reference sequence). The CDR3 DNA reads TGTGCCAGCAGTCCTCCAAGCGGGCCAGTCCAAGAGACCCAGTACTTC. This translates into CASSPPSGPVQETQYF.

The chain has TRBV27 and TRBJ1-1; D is undetermined. Germline V gene sequence: CDR1 MNHEY, CDR2 SMNVEV (reference sequence). The CDR3 loop spans 13 amino acids. V was cut by 5 bases and J by 2 bases, with 9 bases left in between. CDR3 residues: CASSPRSNTEAFF. CDR3 DNA: TGTGCCAGCAGTCCGCGGAGCAACACTGAAGCTTTCTTT.

The rearrangement links TRBV19 to TRBJ1-1, with D perhaps TRBD1 (5 bases). The CDR3 runs 13 residues. V lost 3 bases and J 3 bases, leaving 8 bases between the germline ends. Germline values: CDR1 LNHDA, CDR2 SQIVND (reference sequence). The CDR3, as DNA: TGTGCCAGTAGTATCAGGGCGTACACTGAAGCTTTCTTT. Protein: CASSIRAYTEAFF.

The chain employs TRBV11-2 and TRBJ1-1; TRBD1 might be the D (5 bases). Trimming removed 6 bases from V and 3 bases from J, with 29 bases in between. The CDR3 length is 19 residues. CDR1 SGHAT and CDR2 FQNNGV come from the germline V gene. CDR3 in DNA: TGTGCCAGCAGGGATAGGGGCTTAGGCGGGATGGGGGAATACACTGAAGCTTTCTTT. Translation: CASRDRGLGGMGEYTEAFF.

V and J are TRBV14 and TRBJ2-1; 10 bases match TRBD2. CDR3 length: 18 residues. The ends lost 1 base at V and 4 bases at J; junction bases unmatched: 10. The germline V gene has CDR1 SGHDN and CDR2 FVKESK. The CDR3 nucleotides read TGTGCCAGCAGCCAAGTTCTTCTAGCGGGGGCCCGATACAATGAGCAGTTCTTC. Amino acids: CASSQVLLAGARYNEQFF.

The chain is built from TRBV7-9 and TRBJ1-1; D possibly corresponds to TRBD1 (5 bases). Germline V gene lookup returns CDR1 SEHNR and CDR2 FQNEAQ (reference sequence). The CDR3 loop spans 14 amino acids. V was shortened by 3 bases and J by 7 bases, with 15 bases between the two germline ends. CDR3 amino acids: CASSFFRDSGEAFF. The CDR3 DNA is TGTGCCAGCAGCTTTTTCAGGGATTCGGGTGAAGCTTTCTTT. Combining the CDR3 with reference TRBV7-9 and TRBJ1-1 gives the whole variable domain DTGVSQNPRHKITKRGQNVTFRCDPISEHNRLYWYRQTLGQGPEFLTYFQNEAQLEKSRLLSDRFSAERPKGSFSTLEIQRTEQGDSAMYLCASSFFRDSGEAFFGQGTRLTVV.

The rearrangement links TRBV19 to TRBJ1-1; possibly TRBD1 for D (6 bases). Germline V gene data show CDR1 as LNHDA and CDR2 as SQIVND (reference sequence). The CDR3 runs to 16 residues. V lost 7 bases, J lost 0 bases, and 18 bases lay in between. For the CDR3, the DNA is TGTGCCAGTAAAAACAGGGACCTTACAATGAACACTGAAGCTTTCTTT. The encoded protein is CASKNRDLTMNTEAFF. Full variable domain (remainder filled in from reference TRBV19 and TRBJ1-1): DGGITQSPKYLFRKEGQNVTLSCEQNLNHDAMYWYRQDPGQGLRLIYYSQIVNDFQKGDIAEGYSVSREKKESFPLTVTSAQKNPTAFYLCASKNRDLTMNTEAFFGQGTRLTVV.

The chain couples TRBV7-8 to TRBJ2-3, with 8 bases matching TRBD1. This CDR3 comprises 15 residues. The trim removed 4 bases at V and 3 bases at J, leaving 6 bases unmatched. Germline CDR1 is SGHVS and CDR2 is FQNEAQ. In nucleotides, the CDR3 is TGTGCCAGCAGCTCAGGACAGGGTAGTACAGATACGCAGTATTTT. It translates to CASSSGQGSTDTQYF.

The DNA for the CDR3 is TGCGCCAGCAGCGAGCCTGGGGCGAATGAAGCTTTCTTT. This gives the protein CASSEPGANEAFF. The V gene is TRBV10-1, the J gene TRBJ1-1; D might be TRBD1 (5 bases). CDR3 length: 13 amino acids. Between the trimmed V and J ends, which lost 6 bases and 7 bases, there was a span of 15 bases. The germline CDR1 and CDR2 sequences are WNHNN and SYGVQD (reference sequence).

In this sample, this clone turned up a few times. The chain combines TRBV4-1 with TRBJ1-4, with no clear D. The CDR3 is 17 amino acids. V was pared by 2 bases and J by 8 bases, with 21 bases between. CDR1 MGHRA and CDR2 YSYEKL come from the germline V gene. The CDR3 DNA is TGCGCCAGCAGCCAAATGACACCCAACGTAAAGTGGGAAAAACTGTTTTTT. Translated, it gives CASSQMTPNVKWEKLFF.

Of note for this clone: The junction departs from the called germline gene at one end, perhaps through a read error. Other DNA sequences in the sample encode the same CDR3. The V and J genes are TRBV10-3 and TRBJ1-6; D ambiguous. This CDR3 comprises 19 residues. The germline V gene encodes CDR1 ENHRY and CDR2 SYGVKD. This CDR3 reads CAISESNGLVRHNNSPLHF. Written as DNA, the CDR3 is TGTGCCATCAGTGAGTCGAATGGACTAGTTAGACATAATAATTCCCCCCTCCACTTT.

The chain has TRBV9 and TRBJ1-2, with 7 nucleotides matching TRBD1. CDR3 length: 15 residues. J gave up 4 bases and V 3 bases, and 9 bases lay outside the gene matches. Germline CDR1 SGDLS, CDR2 YYNGEE. The CDR3 loop reads CASSADRAGGYGYTF. CDR3 DNA sequence: TGTGCCAGCAGCGCAGACAGGGCTGGAGGCTATGGCTACACCTTC.

This clone was observed once. The chain has TRBV2 and TRBJ2-2, with 7 bases lining up with TRBD1. The V segment lost 6 bases and the J segment 3 bases; nucleotides outside the gene matches: 16. The germline V gene encodes CDR1 SNHLY and CDR2 FYNNEI. CDR3 size: 18 residues. The CDR3 here is CASRGYRTRQGDTGELFF. The CDR3, as DNA: TGTGCCAGCAGGGGATACAGGACCCGTCAGGGGGACACCGGGGAGCTGTTTTTT.

J is TRBJ2-5 and V is TRBV28; 8 nucleotides line up with TRBD2. The CDR3 spans 15 residues. Germline CDR1 is MDHEN and CDR2 is SYDVKM. Trimming cost V 6 bases and J 1 base; bases outside gene matches: 7. The CDR3 region has the DNA TGTGCCAGCAGCCCACCGGGGGGGCTCCAAGAGACCCAGTACTTC. It specifies CASSPPGGLQETQYF. Full variable domain (remainder filled in from reference TRBV28 and TRBJ2-5): DVKVTQSSRYLVKRTGEKVFLECVQDMDHENMFWYRQDPGLGLRLIYFSYDVKMKEKGDIPEGYSVSREKKERFSLILESASTNQTSMYLCASSPPGGLQETQYFGPGTRLLVL.

The rearrangement joins TRBV5-1 to TRBJ1-6; D is ambiguous. Germline loops: CDR1 SGHRS, CDR2 YFSETQ. This CDR3 has 15 residues. The ends were cut back, 0 bases at V and 8 bases at J, with 12 bases in the middle. In DNA form, the CDR3 reads TGCGCCAGCAGCTTGGATGGGCAGTGGGATTCACCCCTCCACTTT. It yields the protein CASSLDGQWDSPLHF.

V gene TRBV4-1 combines with J gene TRBJ2-5, with D possibly TRBD2 on 5 matching bases. Germline V gene data show CDR1 as MGHRA and CDR2 as YSYEKL. The length of the CDR3 is 17 residues. The ends were cut back, 0 bases at V and 4 bases at J, with 18 bases in the middle. The CDR3 DNA follows: TGCGCCAGCAGCCAAGATCCGCAGCCTCTAGGGAGAGAGACCCAGTACTTC. Translated: CASSQDPQPLGRETQYF.

A few counts support this clone. This chain joins TRBV19 and TRBJ1-2; 8 bases line up with TRBD1. CDR1 LNHDA and CDR2 SQIVND come from the germline V gene (reference sequence). J gave up 4 bases and V 4 bases, and 14 bases lay outside the gene matches. The CDR3 totals 17 residues. The CDR3 reads CASSTDRGEQLIYGYTF. CDR3 nucleotide sequence: TGTGCCAGTAGTACTGACAGGGGAGAGCAGCTCATCTATGGCTACACCTTC. Full variable domain (remainder filled in from reference TRBV19 and TRBJ1-2): DGGITQSPKYLFRKEGQNVTLSCEQNLNHDAMYWYRQDPGQGLRLIYYSQIVNDFQKGDIAEGYSVSREKKESFPLTVTSAQKNPTAFYLCASSTDRGEQLIYGYTFGSGTRLTVV.

The chain employs TRBV10-3 and TRBJ2-4; TRBD1 is a possible D gene (6 bases). The germline gives CDR1 ENHRY, CDR2 SYGVKD. CDR3 length: 14 amino acids. Trimming took 6 bases from V and 1 from J, leaving 10 bases between them. The CDR3 DNA follows: TGTGCCATCAGCTACGACAGGGCCAAAAACATTCAGTACTTC. This gives the protein CAISYDRAKNIQYF.

V is TRBV4-3 and J is TRBJ2-1; D gene ambiguous. The CDR3 spans 19 residues. V shed 1 base and J shed 1 base, with 20 bases lying between them. Germline CDR1 reads LGHNA; CDR2 reads YSLEER. CDR3 nucleotide sequence: TGCGCCAGCAGCCAAGTGTTTAATCGAACCCCCAGGTCCTACAATGAGCAGTTCTTC. It codes for CASSQVFNRTPRSYNEQFF.

The rearrangement joins TRBV15 to TRBJ1-4, with 7 bases fitting TRBD1. Germline V lookup: CDR1 LNHNV, CDR2 YYDKDF (reference sequence). This CDR3 region has 12 residues. With 4 bases clipped from V and 15 bases from J, the junction kept 8 bases outside the gene matches. The CDR3 bases are TGTGCCACCAGCATCGCAGGGGGAAGGGTGTTTTTT. It translates to CATSIAGGRVFF. Full variable domain (missing parts from reference TRBV15 and TRBJ1-4): DAMVIQNPRYQVTQFGKPVTLSCSQTLNHNVMYWYQQKSSQAPKLLFHYYDKDFNNEADTPDNFQSRRPNTSFCFLDIRSPGLGDTAMYLCATSIAGGRVFFGSGTQLSVL.

The genes are TRBV18 and TRBJ2-3, with TRBD2 matching over 10 bases. This CDR3 region has 17 residues. Germline-derived CDR1 and CDR2 are KGHSH and LQKENI. Losses at the gene ends were 3 bases for V and 0 bases for J; bases not matched to a gene: 6. The CDR3: CASSPREAGGSTDTQYF. CDR3 DNA sequence: TGTGCCAGCTCACCTCGGGAAGCGGGGGGGAGCACAGATACGCAGTATTTT.

The chain joins TRBV27 to TRBJ2-3; TRBD2 aligns across 12 bases. This CDR3 is built from 17 residues. Germline CDR1 is MNHEY and CDR2 is SMNVEV (reference sequence). V trimming: 5 bases; J trimming: 6 bases; junction bases outside the gene matches: 12. The CDR3 sequence: CASSDRLAGARWDTQYF. In DNA form, the CDR3 reads TGTGCCAGCAGTGACAGACTAGCGGGGGCGCGGTGGGATACGCAGTATTTT.